This note documents a single T cell receptor (beta chain) sequence. These data belong to a study of CD8+ T cells in alopecia areata. Extracted from the samples, RNA was reverse transcribed into cDNA to serve as the sequencing template. The data were produced by immunoSEQ multiplex PCR, yet TCRdb's version contains in-frame clones alone and is incomplete. Of some 160,000 clones listed, around 71% are singletons. Unmatched junction bases numbered 6, after V lost 5 bases and J lost 4 bases. The CDR3 contains 15 residues. Germline CDR1 reads SGHAT; CDR2 reads FQNNGV. Documented treatment: oral pan-JAK inhibitor, 5-10 mg twice daily.

The origin of this receptor is a human donor with alopecia areata. This specimen was CD4+ T cells sorted from blood, taken at week 4, from a patient treated with tofacitinib. The chain uses TRBV11-2 and TRBJ2-2; 8 positions match TRBD1. The CDR3 spells CASSVTGGVTGELFF. The CDR3 DNA reads TGTGCCAGCAGCGTAACAGGGGGAGTCACCGGGGAGCTGTTTTTT. The variable domain in full, completed from reference TRBV11-2 and TRBJ2-2, reads EAGVAQSPRYKIIEKRQSVAFWCNPISGHATLYWYQQILGQGPKLLIQFQNNGVVDDSQLPKDRFSAERLKGVDSTLKIQPAKLEDSAVYLCASSVTGGVTGELFFGEGSRLTVL.